Listed below are T cell receptor beta chains from one sample, sequenced in a study of blood T cells in healthy people across ages. One entry per CDR3 protein, called by TCRdb with MiXCR from the 5' RACE reads. Found here are more than 750,000 distinct CDR3 sequences, about 28% of them singletons; the top ten hold 10%. This same sample was also part of a study on T cells of mothers and their children.

The sequenced material came from blood. These TCRs come from a woman in her 40s in good health. The CDR3 runs from the conserved cysteine through the conserved F or W. The order of the fields is clone size, J gene, V gene, D gene, CDR3 DNA, CDR3 protein. A D gene is named only where the DNA matches it firmly. Rows may omit the clone size; those that give it use once, few, many or a size class.

abundance: many; j_gene: TRBJ2-1; v_gene: TRBV29-1; d_gene: TRBD1; CDR3nt: TGCAGCGTTACTCAACAGGGGGTGAAAAATGAGCAGTTCTTC; CDR3aa: CSVTQQGVKNEQFF
abundance: -; j_gene: TRBJ1-6; v_gene: TRBV10-3; d_gene: -; CDR3nt: TGTGCCAGCAGTTACTCAGGGGCATTCTCCTATAATTCACCCCTCCACTTT; CDR3aa: CASSYSGAFSYNSPLHF
abundance: -; j_gene: TRBJ2-2; v_gene: TRBV3-1; d_gene: -; CDR3nt: TGTGCCAGCCGCACCCAGGGGAACACCGGGGAGCTGTTTTTT; CDR3aa: CASRTQGNTGELFF
abundance: many; j_gene: TRBJ2-1; v_gene: TRBV5-1; d_gene: TRBD1; CDR3nt: TGCGCCAGCAGCCCTGACAGGGGGCTCTACAATGAGCAGTTCTTC; CDR3aa: CASSPDRGLYNEQFF
abundance: -; j_gene: TRBJ2-7; v_gene: TRBV13; d_gene: -; CDR3nt: TGTGCCAGCAGCTGGCAGGGAAATCCTTTGTACGAGCAGTACTTC; CDR3aa: CASSWQGNPLYEQYF
abundance: few; j_gene: TRBJ1-1; v_gene: TRBV7-9; d_gene: TRBD1; CDR3nt: TGTGCCAGCAGCGGACAGGGGGCGGGTGAAGCTTTCTTT; CDR3aa: CASSGQGAGEAFF
abundance: many; j_gene: TRBJ1-5; v_gene: TRBV7-9; d_gene: TRBD1; CDR3nt: TGTGCCAGCAGCCCGGGACAGGGGCTTAGGAGCAATCAGCCCCAGCATTTT; CDR3aa: CASSPGQGLRSNQPQHF
abundance: -; j_gene: TRBJ1-6; v_gene: TRBV5-1; d_gene: -; CDR3nt: TGCGCCAGCATGAAGGGGTTTTCACCCCTCCACTTT; CDR3aa: CASMKGFSPLHF
abundance: few; j_gene: TRBJ2-3; v_gene: TRBV7-2; d_gene: TRBD1; CDR3nt: TGTGCCAGCAGCCGGGACAGGGGGGCAGATACGCAGTATTTT; CDR3aa: CASSRDRGADTQYF
abundance: many; j_gene: TRBJ2-3; v_gene: TRBV20-1; d_gene: -; CDR3nt: TGCAGTGCTAGAGATTCCCGGGGGAGCACAGATACGCAGTATTTT; CDR3aa: CSARDSRGSTDTQYF
abundance: -; j_gene: TRBJ2-1; v_gene: TRBV9; d_gene: TRBD2; CDR3nt: TGTGCCAGCAGCACCGATAGCGGGCGATACAATGAGCAGTTCTTC; CDR3aa: CASSTDSGRYNEQFF
abundance: -; j_gene: TRBJ2-3; v_gene: TRBV13; d_gene: -; CDR3nt: TGTGCCAGCAGCTTAGTGGGGGCAGCCCCAGATACGCAGTATTTT; CDR3aa: CASSLVGAAPDTQYF
abundance: many; j_gene: TRBJ1-2; v_gene: TRBV4-1; d_gene: TRBD1; CDR3nt: TGCGCCAGCAGCCAGACAGGGGGCTCTGGCTACACCTTC; CDR3aa: CASSQTGGSGYTF
abundance: few; j_gene: TRBJ1-5; v_gene: TRBV12-3/TRBV12-4; d_gene: -; CDR3nt: TGTGCCAGCAGTTTAGCGACGCCTCAGCCCCAGCATTTT; CDR3aa: CASSLATPQPQHF
abundance: few; j_gene: TRBJ2-5; v_gene: TRBV6-5; d_gene: TRBD2; CDR3nt: TGTGCCAGCAGTCGGACTAGGAAAGAGACCCAGTACTTC; CDR3aa: CASSRTRKETQYF
abundance: -; j_gene: TRBJ2-7; v_gene: TRBV9; d_gene: TRBD1; CDR3nt: TGTGCCAGCAGCGCTGGGACAGGAAAAACCTACGAGCAGTACTTC; CDR3aa: CASSAGTGKTYEQYF
abundance: -; j_gene: TRBJ1-5; v_gene: TRBV28; d_gene: TRBD1; CDR3nt: TGTGCCAGCAAGGAACAGGGGGCTACGGTTCAGCCCCAGCATTTT; CDR3aa: CASKEQGATVQPQHF